A selection of T cell receptor beta chains follows, all from one sample in a study of blood T cell repertoires in COVID-19. The repertoire was sequenced with immunoSEQ multiplex PCR; TCRdb's copy has only in-frame clones and lacks some. This table has 300,000 to 400,000 clones, about 85% appearing once. Sequencing was done on a sample of PBMCs or T cells enriched from blood (not recorded which). These receptors were collected from a woman in her thirties who had been exposed to COVID-19. The CDR3 runs from the conserved cysteine through the conserved F or W. Each record gives: clone size, J gene, V gene, D gene, CDR3 protein, CDR3 DNA. A D gene is named only where the DNA matches it firmly. The size of a clone is reported for some rows only, either as once, few or many, or as a class for expanded clones.

>.|TRBJ1-3|TRBV9|.
CASSVAPIGNTIYF
TGTGCCAGCAGCGTAGCCCCCATCGGAAACACCATATATTTT
>once|TRBJ2-1|TRBV5-1|TRBD2
CASSLRLADEQFF
TGCGCCAGCAGCTTGAGACTAGCCGATGAGCAGTTCTTC
>.|TRBJ1-1|TRBV28|.
CASSLGLSNGQGYTEAFF
TGTGCCAGCAGTTTAGGGCTTTCGAACGGGCAGGGGTACACTGAAGCTTTCTTT
>.|TRBJ2-3|TRBV30|TRBD2
CASHIPQREKHSTDTQYF
TGTGCCTCCCACATCCCCCAGCGGGAGAAACATAGCACAGATACGCAGTATTTT
>.|TRBJ1-2|TRBV27|.
CASSLEVGGAYGYTF
TGTGCCAGCAGTTTAGAAGTAGGGGGGGCCTATGGCTACACCTTC
>.|TRBJ1-1|TRBV5-1|TRBD1
CASSSGQGEGTEAFF
TGCGCCAGCAGCTCTGGACAGGGGGAGGGCACTGAAGCTTTCTTT
>.|TRBJ2-7|TRBV27|.
CASTEDSQATYEQYF
TGTGCCAGCACCGAGGACAGCCAGGCCACCTACGAGCAGTACTTC
>.|TRBJ1-5|TRBV28|TRBD1
CASSHGTGEPQPQHF
TGTGCCAGCAGTCATGGGACAGGGGAACCTCAGCCCCAGCATTTT
>once|TRBJ1-2|TRBV29-1|TRBD1
CSVIGQGEVYGYTF
TGCAGCGTCATAGGACAGGGAGAGGTCTATGGCTACACCTTC
>.|TRBJ2-2|TRBV5-4|.
CASSLVGGTSTGELFF
TGTGCCAGCAGCTTGGTTGGCGGGACCAGCACCGGGGAGCTGTTTTTT
>.|TRBJ2-2|TRBV7-9|TRBD2
CASPPRREGLTGELFF
TGTGCCAGCCCGCCACGGCGGGAGGGCCTCACCGGGGAGCTGTTTTTT
>.|TRBJ2-5|TRBV30|.
CAWSTDLRGTQYF
TGTGCCTGGAGCACAGACCTCCGGGGGACCCAGTACTTC
>.|TRBJ2-7|TRBV5-1|.
CASSLNLYEQYF
TGCGCCAGCAGCTTAAATCTCTACGAGCAGTACTTC
>.|TRBJ1-4|TRBV7-7|.
CASSPWRTIGTNEKLFF
TGTGCTAGCAGCCCCTGGAGAACAATCGGAACTAATGAAAAACTGTTTTTT
>.|TRBJ2-7|TRBV7-3|TRBD1
CASSLAGQGKNF
TGTGCCAGCAGCTTAGCGGGACAGGGGAAGAACTTC
>once|TRBJ2-7|TRBV2|.
CASRKTETYEQYF
TGTGCCAGCAGAAAGACTGAGACTTACGAGCAGTACTTC
>.|TRBJ1-1|TRBV6-5|.
CASTPRGDTEAFF
TGTGCCAGCACCCCACGGGGGGACACTGAAGCTTTCTTT
>.|TRBJ2-1|TRBV20-1|TRBD2
CSASSGRANSYNEQFF
TGCAGTGCTAGTAGCGGGAGGGCCAACTCCTACAATGAGCAGTTCTTC
>.|TRBJ1-1|TRBV5-1|.
CASSQGNTEAFF
TGCGCCAGCAGCCAGGGGAACACTGAAGCTTTCTTT
>.|TRBJ2-5|TRBV19|TRBD2
CASSIDGRGGHRETQYF
TGTGCCAGTAGTATAGATGGGCGGGGGGGCCACCGAGAGACCCAGTACTTC
>.|TRBJ2-7|TRBV28|.
CASSFTGDDYEQYF
TGTGCCAGCAGTTTTACAGGCGACGATTACGAGCAGTACTTC
>.|TRBJ2-2|TRBV5-1|.
CASSLGWTANTGELFF
TGCGCCAGCAGCCTTGGTTGGACAGCGAACACCGGGGAGCTGTTTTTT
>.|TRBJ1-2|TRBV5-8|.
CASRRAGGYTF
TGTGCCAGCAGACGGGCGGGGGGCTACACCTTC
>.|TRBJ1-2|TRBV5-1|TRBD1
CASSSGQGGSSYGYTF
TGCGCCAGCAGCTCGGGACAGGGCGGTTCGAGCTATGGCTACACCTTC
>.|TRBJ1-3|TRBV15|TRBD1
CATSRDRGRGNTIYF
TGTGCCACCAGCAGAGATAGGGGGCGCGGAAACACCATATATTTT
>.|TRBJ2-7|TRBV18|TRBD1
CASSPTPGQGIYEQYF
TGTGCCAGCTCACCCACCCCGGGACAGGGTATATACGAGCAGTACTTC
>.|TRBJ2-1|TRBV19|TRBD2
CASSIRAGVNEQFF
TGTGCCAGTAGTATACGAGCGGGGGTAAATGAGCAGTTCTTC
>once|TRBJ1-6|TRBV30|TRBD1
CAWLTRQGGYFNSPLHF
TGTGCCTGGCTAACCCGACAGGGGGGGTATTTCAATTCACCCCTCCACTTT
>.|TRBJ2-3|TRBV6-5|TRBD2
CASSPGGSNTDTQYF
TGTGCCAGCAGCCCGGGGGGATCCAACACAGATACGCAGTATTTT
>once|TRBJ1-3|TRBV28|.
CASSPGQPSGNTIYF
TGTGCCAGCAGTCCCGGACAGCCGTCTGGAAACACCATATATTTT
>.|TRBJ2-2|TRBV2|.
CASSEERQGPGELFF
TGTGCCAGCAGTGAAGAGAGGCAGGGGCCCGGGGAGCTGTTTTTT
>.|TRBJ1-5|TRBV28|TRBD1
CASNLRGQGARSSQPQHF
TGTGCCAGCAACCTACGTGGGCAGGGGGCCCGTTCGAGTCAGCCCCAGCATTTT
>.|TRBJ2-7|TRBV6-5|TRBD2
CASSYSGGGTSYEQYF
TGTGCCAGCAGTTACTCCGGCGGGGGTACCTCCTACGAGCAGTACTTC
>.|TRBJ1-2|TRBV27|TRBD1
CASRSPRTGLYGYTF
TGTGCCAGCAGAAGCCCGAGGACAGGCCTGTATGGCTACACCTTC
>few|TRBJ2-3|TRBV7-2|.
CASSLGFVGSPKDTQYF
TGTGCCAGCAGCTTAGGTTTTGTTGGGAGTCCCAAAGATACGCAGTATTTT
>many|TRBJ2-2|TRBV3-1/TRBV3-2|TRBD2
CASSQGATSGRARELFF
TGTGCCAGCAGCCAAGGGGCGACTAGCGGGAGGGCTCGGGAGCTGTTTTTT
>.|TRBJ1-2|TRBV7-2|TRBD1
CASSLSGQVFYGYTF
TGTGCCAGCAGCTTAAGTGGACAGGTATTCTATGGCTACACCTTC
>.|TRBJ1-1|TRBV4-1|.
CASSQTQGRDTEAFF
TGCGCCAGCAGCCAAACACAGGGTAGGGACACTGAAGCTTTCTTT
>.|TRBJ2-7|TRBV28|TRBD1
CASSSPGQGGEQYF
TGTGCCAGCAGTTCACCGGGACAGGGGGGCGAGCAGTACTTC
>.|TRBJ2-3|TRBV28|TRBD2
CASSLGLAGGTDTQYF
TGTGCCAGCAGTTTAGGACTAGCGGGAGGGACAGATACGCAGTATTTT
>.|TRBJ1-5|TRBV30|.
CAWSVRGGIQPQHF
TGTGCCTGGAGTGTACGGGGGGGGATTCAGCCCCAGCATTTT
>.|TRBJ1-5|TRBV19|.
CASSIGQAQPQHF
TGTGCCAGTAGTATAGGACAGGCTCAGCCCCAGCATTTT
>.|TRBJ2-1|TRBV14|TRBD2
CASSQVGREWYEQFF
TGTGCCAGCAGCCAAGTTGGGCGGGAGTGGTATGAGCAGTTCTTC
>.|TRBJ2-1|TRBV25-1|TRBD2
CASSALTGTSGMNEQFF
TGTGCCAGCAGTGCCTTAACCGGGACTAGCGGGATGAATGAGCAGTTCTTC
>.|TRBJ1-1|TRBV7-3|.
CASSGDNMNTEAFF
TGTGCCAGCAGCGGGGACAACATGAACACTGAAGCTTTCTTT
>.|TRBJ2-3|TRBV4-3|TRBD2
CASSQDGTSGGGGQYF
TGCGCCAGCAGCCAAGATGGGACTAGCGGGGGTGGAGGGCAGTATTTT
>.|TRBJ1-1|TRBV19|TRBD1
CASSAGQSNTEAFF
TGTGCCAGTAGTGCGGGACAGTCGAACACTGAAGCTTTCTTT
>.|TRBJ1-2|TRBV6-5|.
CASSSTGGDYYGYTF
TGTGCCAGCAGTTCCACCGGGGGGGATTACTATGGCTACACCTTC
>many|TRBJ2-1|TRBV30|TRBD1
CAWSSGTGFVQFF
TGTGCCTGGAGTTCGGGGACAGGGTTCGTCCAGTTCTTC
>.|TRBJ1-6|TRBV12-3/TRBV12-4|.
CASSRQVASPLHF
TGTGCCAGCAGTCGGCAGGTTGCTTCACCCCTCCACTTT
>.|TRBJ1-4|TRBV27|.
CASSFGGSGEKLFF
TGTGCCAGCAGTTTTGGAGGGAGTGGTGAAAAACTGTTTTTT
>.|TRBJ1-5|TRBV18|.
CASSPPGGRDQPQHF
TGTGCCAGCTCACCCCCGGGGGGAAGGGATCAGCCCCAGCATTTT
>.|TRBJ2-7|TRBV6-2/TRBV6-3|TRBD2
CASSYSAGGYYEQYF
TGTGCCAGCAGTTACTCGGCGGGGGGGTACTACGAGCAGTACTTC